This T cell receptor beta chain stems from a study of control samples from healthy donors and cancer patients. Germline-derived CDR1 and CDR2 are LNHDA and SQIVND (reference sequence). CDR3 length equals 14 residues. V was pared by 7 bases and J by 4 bases, with 15 bases between. TCRdb's table, derived via immunoSEQ multiplex PCR, lists solely in-frame clones and lacks some. The sample records about 130,000 clones, about 93% being singletons. The chain recombines TRBV19 with TRBJ2-3; no clear D. The sequenced sample was blood. The TCR comes from a man between 18 and 35 years old in good health. The CDR3 loop is CASTPVGFADTQYF. For the CDR3, the DNA is TGTGCCAGTACCCCAGTCGGGTTTGCAGATACGCAGTATTTT. Complete variable domain (other parts from reference TRBV19 and TRBJ2-3): DGGITQSPKYLFRKEGQNVTLSCEQNLNHDAMYWYRQDPGQGLRLIYYSQIVNDFQKGDIAEGYSVSREKKESFPLTVTSAQKNPTAFYLCASTPVGFADTQYFGPGTRLTVL.